Below are 16 T cell receptor beta chains sequenced from a single sample in a study of OX40 agonist ivuxolimab in advanced cancers. Measured with immunoSEQ multiplex PCR; TCRdb has only the in-frame clones, and not every one. The sample consists of over 55,000 clones, about three quarters of them appearing once. The specimen was CD4+ or CD8+ T cells sorted from blood, collected in a trial of the OX40 agonist ivuxolimab. The receptors stem from an adult with an advanced solid tumor such as melanoma, head and neck, liver or kidney cancer.

In DNA, the CDR3 is TGTGCCAGCAGCTACATGGGAGAGACCCAGTACTTC. Its protein product is CASSYMGETQYF. The chain uses TRBV11-2 and TRBJ2-5; D unresolved. Trimming stripped 4 bases from V and 4 bases from J, with 7 bases between. The CDR3 length is 12 residues. The V gene's germline CDR1 is SGHAT and CDR2 FQNNGV.

The chain recombines TRBV2 with TRBJ2-5, with TRBD1 matching over 9 bases. The J call may be wrong; the DNA end is better matched by TRBJ2-7. The CDR3 covers 12 residues. CDR1 is SNHLY, CDR2 FYNNEI, per germline. The DNA of the CDR3 is TGTGCCAGCAACAGGGGGCCCTCCGAGCAGTACTTC. Its translation is CASNRGPSEQYF.

This clone occurred once. The chain employs TRBV6-1 and TRBJ2-2; D unclear. V was cut by 4 bases and J by 1 base, with 7 bases left in between. CDR1 and CDR2 (germline): MNHNS, SASEGT. CDR3 length equals 14 residues. The chain's CDR3 is CASSGLVNTGELFF. The CDR3 bases are TGTGCCAGCAGTGGACTGGTGAACACCGGGGAGCTGTTTTTT.

The gene calls are TRBV5-4 and TRBJ1-2, with TRBD1 matching over 7 bases. Germline CDR1 reads SGHNT; CDR2 reads YYREEE (reference sequence). The ends lost 6 bases at V and 7 bases at J; junction bases unmatched: 9. The CDR3 totals 13 residues. The CDR3 loop is CASTGQALGGYTF. The CDR3 DNA sequence: TGTGCCAGCACCGGACAGGCATTGGGTGGCTACACCTTC.

The chain combines TRBV7-2 with TRBJ2-5; either TRBD1 or TRBD2 may supply D (7 bases each). V was clipped by 4 bases and J by 2 bases, with 14 bases between them. CDR1 SGHTA and CDR2 FQGNSA come from the germline V gene. The CDR3 runs 15 residues. DNA for the CDR3: TGTGCCAGCAGCTCCCAGGGGGGGGCGCAAGAGACCCAGTACTTC. The encoded protein is CASSSQGGAQETQYF.

This sequence joins TRBV7-9 and TRBJ1-5; D not certain. This CDR3 comprises 12 residues. The germline V gene encodes CDR1 SEHNR and CDR2 FQNEAQ (reference sequence). Trimming pared 3 bases from V and 2 bases from J, leaving 2 bases between. The CDR3 DNA sequence: TGTGCCAGCAGCTTGGGCAATCAGCCCCAGCATTTT. As protein: CASSLGNQPQHF.

The rearrangement links TRBV7-2 to TRBJ2-1, with 7 bases matching TRBD1. The V segment lost 5 bases and the J segment 2 bases; nucleotides outside the gene matches: 9. Germline CDR1 is SGHTA and CDR2 is FQGNSA. This CDR3 has 16 residues. The CDR3 loop reads CASSVTGTETYNEQFF. CDR3 in DNA: TGTGCCAGCAGCGTAACCGGGACAGAGACCTACAATGAGCAGTTCTTC.

The V gene is TRBV19, the J gene TRBJ2-6; D assignment may be TRBD1 or TRBD2 (5 bases each). This CDR3 comprises 15 residues. Per germline, CDR1 LNHDA and CDR2 SQIVND (reference sequence). V dropped 9 bases and J dropped 0 bases, with 12 bases sitting between them. DNA of the CDR3: TGTGCCAGACCGGGACGCCACTCTGGGGCCAACGTCCTGACTTTC. Encoded protein: CARPGRHSGANVLTF. Together with reference TRBV19 and TRBJ2-6, the CDR3 gives the full variable domain: DGGITQSPKYLFRKEGQNVTLSCEQNLNHDAMYWYRQDPGQGLRLIYYSQIVNDFQKGDIAEGYSVSREKKESFPLTVTSAQKNPTAFYLCARPGRHSGANVLTFGAGSRLTVL.

J is TRBJ1-5 and V is TRBV27; 9 bases are a match to TRBD1. From germline, CDR1 is MNHEY and CDR2 SMNVEV (reference sequence). V lost 6 bases to trimming and J lost 6 bases; unmatched junction nucleotides: 6. The CDR3 totals 14 residues. CDR3 region: CASRGTGTGQPQHF. The CDR3 coding sequence is TGTGCCAGCAGGGGGACAGGGACGGGTCAGCCCCAGCATTTT.

This chain links TRBV7-6 with TRBJ1-3; 7 bases map to TRBD1. The germline V gene encodes CDR1 SGHVS and CDR2 FNYEAQ. With V trimmed by 3 bases and J by 4 bases, 6 bases remained unmatched. The CDR3 covers 15 residues. The CDR3, as DNA: TGTGCCAGCAGCTTGGGACAGACAGTAGGAAACACCATATATTTT. Its translation: CASSLGQTVGNTIYF.

This sequence joins TRBV11-2 and TRBJ2-3; D call uncertain. The V and J ends lost 1 base and 3 bases respectively, with 5 bases between them. The length of the CDR3 is 13 residues. Germline V gene data show CDR1 as SGHAT and CDR2 as FQNNGV. The CDR3 nucleotides read TGTGCCAGCAGCTTAGCTGGGACAGATACGCAGTATTTT. Translation gives CASSLAGTDTQYF.

This rearrangement joins TRBV27 to TRBJ2-1; D is possibly TRBD1 (5 bases). Germline V gene lookup returns CDR1 MNHEY and CDR2 SMNVEV (reference sequence). Trimming shortened V by 5 bases and J by 1 base, and 9 bases separated the two germline ends. The CDR3 covers 14 residues. The CDR3 coding sequence is TGTGCCAGCAGTATCAGGGATTCCTACAATGAGCAGTTCTTC. This codes for CASSIRDSYNEQFF.

The CDR3 DNA reads TGTGCCAGCAGGTCGGGACTAGGAATCGATGAGCAGTTCTTC. Amino acid sequence: CASRSGLGIDEQFF. This chain joins TRBV6-5 and TRBJ2-1; 8 bases are a match to TRBD2. The V and J ends lost 6 bases and 8 bases, in that order; junction bases with no gene match: 9. The CDR3 loop spans 14 amino acids. Germline lookup yields CDR1 MNHEY and CDR2 SVGAGI.

This clone was observed a single time. V is TRBV27 and J is TRBJ2-1; D call uncertain. The germline V gene has CDR1 MNHEY and CDR2 SMNVEV (reference sequence). V lost 1 base and J lost 12, with 25 bases in between. CDR3 length: 17 amino acids. In nucleotides, the CDR3 is TGTGCCAGCAGTTTATTACCCCGGGCAGCACAAAGGGTCCCGCAGTTCTTC. This sequence encodes CASSLLPRAAQRVPQFF.

The chain couples TRBV6-4 to TRBJ2-7, with a possible D match to TRBD2 (5 bases). CDR1 is MRHNA and CDR2 is SNTAGT in the germline V gene. V was pared by 3 bases and J by 3 bases, with 12 bases between. The CDR3 totals 14 residues. CDR3 region: CASSECGRGYEQYF. The CDR3 DNA reads TGTGCCAGCAGTGAGTGCGGACGGGGCTACGAGCAGTACTTC.

This chain connects TRBV25-1 to TRBJ2-1; TRBD2 matches 9 bases. Germline CDR1 MGHDK, CDR2 SYGVNS. The trim removed 5 bases at V and 6 bases at J, leaving 2 bases unmatched. CDR3 length: 13 residues. The CDR3 nucleotides are TGTGCCAGCAGTCTAGCGGGGACCAATGAGCAGTTCTTC. It is translated as CASSLAGTNEQFF.